The T cell receptor (beta chain) described here comes from a study of cytomegalovirus exposure and HLA in healthy donors. The PCR had 60 Vbeta and 13 Jbeta primers. Assay used: immunoSEQ multiplex PCR; TCRdb lists only in-frame clones, some missing. The table has over 150,000 clones, about four fifths seen once. The origin of this receptor is a man younger than 40 in good health and CMV-seropositive. The sequencing input was PBMCs.

The CDR3 nucleotides read TGTGCCAGCAGCCCCGGGCCCGGGGACTACGAGCAGTACTTC. This translates into CASSPGPGDYEQYF. The V and J genes are TRBV7-9 and TRBJ2-5; D might be TRBD2 (5 bases). TRBJ2-7 matches the DNA end more closely, so the J call is doubtful. CDR3 length equals 14 residues. The germline CDR1 and CDR2 sequences are SEHNR and FQNEAQ (reference sequence).